This record covers a single T cell receptor beta chain. The antigen remains undetermined. This sample is part of a study of T cell responses to AZD1222 COVID-19 vaccine. Method: immunoSEQ multiplex PCR; TCRdb's copy keeps in-frame clones and lacks some. The data contain some 150,000 clones, over 75% of them seen just once; the ten biggest clones take up approximately 5.6%. Overall study findings and caveats: It was only a handful of AZD1222 recipients who were seropositive at baseline. Reportedly, close to half of spike-specific TCRs are directed against unmutated variant regions.

The receptor comes from an adult who received the MenACWY meningococcal vaccine as a control. Specimen: peripheral blood, collected 28 days after the second dose of the MenACWY control vaccine.

In DNA form, the CDR3 reads TGTGCCAGCAGTTTAGGCCCGACGGGCTACACCTTC. It encodes CASSLGPTGYTF. This chain joins TRBV12-3 or TRBV12-4 and TRBJ1-2; D unresolved. There are 12 residues in the CDR3. Trimming removed 1 base at V and 8 bases at J, with 8 bases between.